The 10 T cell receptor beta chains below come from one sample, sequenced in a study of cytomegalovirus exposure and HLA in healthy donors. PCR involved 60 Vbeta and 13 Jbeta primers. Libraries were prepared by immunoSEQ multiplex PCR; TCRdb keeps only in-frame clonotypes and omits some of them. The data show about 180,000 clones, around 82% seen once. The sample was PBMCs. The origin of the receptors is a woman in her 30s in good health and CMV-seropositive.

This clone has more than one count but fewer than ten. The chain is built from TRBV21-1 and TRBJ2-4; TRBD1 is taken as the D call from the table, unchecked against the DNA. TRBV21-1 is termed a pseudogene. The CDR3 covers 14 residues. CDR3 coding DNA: TGTGCCAGCAGCAAAGCGGGGCAGGTCAACATTCAGTACTTC. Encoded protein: CASSKAGQVNIQYF.

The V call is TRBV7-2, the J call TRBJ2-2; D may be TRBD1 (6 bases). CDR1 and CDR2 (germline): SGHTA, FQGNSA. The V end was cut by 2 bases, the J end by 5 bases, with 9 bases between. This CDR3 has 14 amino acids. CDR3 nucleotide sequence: TGTGCCAGCAGCTTAAACAGGGAGACCGGGGAGCTGTTTTTT. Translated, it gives CASSLNRETGELFF.

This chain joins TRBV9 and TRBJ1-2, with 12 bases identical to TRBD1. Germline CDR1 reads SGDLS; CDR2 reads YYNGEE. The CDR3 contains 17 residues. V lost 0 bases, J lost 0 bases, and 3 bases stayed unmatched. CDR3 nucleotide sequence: TGTGCCAGCAGCGTAGGGGACAGGGGGCGACCTAACTATGGCTACACCTTC. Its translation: CASSVGDRGRPNYGYTF.

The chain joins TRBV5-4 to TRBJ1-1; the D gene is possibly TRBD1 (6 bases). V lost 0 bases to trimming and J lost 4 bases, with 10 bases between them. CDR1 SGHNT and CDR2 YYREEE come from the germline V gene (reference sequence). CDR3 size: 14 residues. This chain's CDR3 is CASSLEQGSTEAFF. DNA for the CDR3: TGTGCCAGCAGCTTGGAACAGGGTTCCACTGAAGCTTTCTTT.

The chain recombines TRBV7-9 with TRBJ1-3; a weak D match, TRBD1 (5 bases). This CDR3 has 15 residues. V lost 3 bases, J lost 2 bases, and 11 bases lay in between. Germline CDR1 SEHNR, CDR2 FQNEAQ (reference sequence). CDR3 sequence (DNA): TGTGCCAGCAGCTTTAGGGGTTCTACTGGAAACACCATATATTTT. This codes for CASSFRGSTGNTIYF.

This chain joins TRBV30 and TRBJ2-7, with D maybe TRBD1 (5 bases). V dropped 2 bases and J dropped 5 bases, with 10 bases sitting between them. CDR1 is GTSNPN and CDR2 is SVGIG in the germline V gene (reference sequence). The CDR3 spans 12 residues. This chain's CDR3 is CAWSRDSHEQYF. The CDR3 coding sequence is TGTGCCTGGAGTAGAGACAGCCACGAGCAGTACTTC.

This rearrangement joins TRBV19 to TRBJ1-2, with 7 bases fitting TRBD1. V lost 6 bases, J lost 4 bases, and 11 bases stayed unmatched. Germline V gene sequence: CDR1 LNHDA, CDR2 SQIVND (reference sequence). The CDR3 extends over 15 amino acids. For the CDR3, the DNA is TGTGCCAGTAGGCCTGGGGGGACAGACATCTATGGCTACACCTTC. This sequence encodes CASRPGGTDIYGYTF.

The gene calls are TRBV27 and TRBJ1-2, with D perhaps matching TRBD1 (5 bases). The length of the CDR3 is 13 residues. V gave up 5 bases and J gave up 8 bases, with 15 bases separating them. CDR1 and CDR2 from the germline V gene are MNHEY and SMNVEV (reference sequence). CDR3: CASSEGPAGGYTF. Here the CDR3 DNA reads TGTGCCAGCAGTGAGGGACCTGCGGGGGGCTACACCTTC.

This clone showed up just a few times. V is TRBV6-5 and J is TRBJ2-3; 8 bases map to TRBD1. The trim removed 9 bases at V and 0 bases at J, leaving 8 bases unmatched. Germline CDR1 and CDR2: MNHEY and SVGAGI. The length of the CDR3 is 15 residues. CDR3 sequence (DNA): TGTGCCAGTAGAGACAGGGGACAAAGCACAGATACGCAGTATTTT. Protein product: CASRDRGQSTDTQYF.

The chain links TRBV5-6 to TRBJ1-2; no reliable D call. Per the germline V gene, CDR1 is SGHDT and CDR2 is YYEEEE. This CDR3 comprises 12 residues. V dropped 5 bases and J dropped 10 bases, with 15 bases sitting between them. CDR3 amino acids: CASSSGLPPYTF. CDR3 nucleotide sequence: TGTGCCAGCAGTTCCGGACTTCCGCCCTACACCTTC.